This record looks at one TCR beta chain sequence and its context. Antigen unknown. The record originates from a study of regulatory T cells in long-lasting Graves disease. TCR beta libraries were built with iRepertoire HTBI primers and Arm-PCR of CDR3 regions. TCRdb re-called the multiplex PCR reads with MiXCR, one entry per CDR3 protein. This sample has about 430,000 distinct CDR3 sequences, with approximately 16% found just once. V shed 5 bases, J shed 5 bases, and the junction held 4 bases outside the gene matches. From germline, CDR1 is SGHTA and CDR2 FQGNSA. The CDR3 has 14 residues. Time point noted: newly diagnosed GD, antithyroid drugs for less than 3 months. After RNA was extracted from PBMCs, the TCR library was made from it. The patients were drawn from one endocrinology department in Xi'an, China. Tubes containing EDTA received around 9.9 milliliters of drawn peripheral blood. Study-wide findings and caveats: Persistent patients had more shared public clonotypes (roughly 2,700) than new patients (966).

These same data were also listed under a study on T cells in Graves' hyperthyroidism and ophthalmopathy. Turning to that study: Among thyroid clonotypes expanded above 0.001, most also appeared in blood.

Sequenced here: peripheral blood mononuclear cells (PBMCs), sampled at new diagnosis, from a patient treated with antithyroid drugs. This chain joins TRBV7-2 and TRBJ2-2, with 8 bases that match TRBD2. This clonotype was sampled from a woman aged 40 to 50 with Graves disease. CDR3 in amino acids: CASSTSGITGELFF. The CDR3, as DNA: TGTGCCAGCAGCACTAGCGGTATAACCGGGGAGCTGTTTTTT.